The sample holds many counts of the clone carrying this T cell receptor beta chain. Its antigen is unknown. These data are taken from a study of CD8 T cells in ankylosing spondylitis. Study-wide results and limits: The authors reported significant enrichment of disease-linked clones in matched ankylosing spondylitis synovial fluid. A motif of roughly 8 highly homologous TCR beta variants was seen as apparently characteristic of ankylosing spondylitis blood.

Germline loops: CDR1 SGHRS, CDR2 YFSETQ. The length of the CDR3 is 15 residues. V was cut by 0 bases and J by 0 bases, with 10 bases left in between. A quantitative 5'-RACE method, one with molecular barcodes, was used to make TCR beta libraries. TCRdb fed the 5' RACE reads into MiXCR, producing one record per CDR3 protein. The sample has some 840,000 distinct CDR3 sequences, over 9.5% seen once. Sequenced: blood, either unsorted or a sorted T cell fraction (not recorded which). This clonotype was sampled from a male donor with ankylosing spondylitis. The chain combines TRBV5-1 with TRBJ2-7, with D unclear. The CDR3 DNA reads TGCGCCAGCAGCTTGGTCGAACGTCTCTCCTACGAGCAGTACTTC. Protein sequence: CASSLVERLSYEQYF.